The present TCR beta chain was sequenced within a study of T cell repertoires in cytomegalovirus infection. Overall study: Matching HLA type, along with CMV infection, was indicated by public TCR beta signatures.

TCRdb recomputed calls from the reads with MiXCR, one row per CDR3 protein. The profile shows 160,000 or so distinct CDR3 sequences, about 20% of them singletons. Details on this clonotype: Its specificity is unknown.

CDR1 is MDHEN and CDR2 is SYDVKM in the germline V gene. Trimming took 3 bases from V and 2 from J, leaving 19 bases between them. The CDR3 runs 17 residues. V is TRBV28 and J is TRBJ2-5, with D possibly TRBD1 on 6 matching bases. Sample: CD8+ T cells from cultured PBMCs, taken from culture after CMV antigen stimulation. The TCR was taken from a human donor in good health (CMV status not recorded). Some clones in this sample may be carry-over from other donors' samples. The CDR3 DNA is TGTGCCAGCAGTTTTCATCTGTCAGGGGCAGCTCAAGAGACCCAGTACTTC. Translating gives CASSFHLSGAAQETQYF.